The 32 T cell receptor beta chains below were found in one sample sequenced in a study of T cells in Graves' hyperthyroidism and ophthalmopathy (dated by TCRdb to about 2019). Libraries were constructed by multiplex PCR. The instrument given in TCRdb is Illumina HiSeq 2000. Amplification of TCR beta CDR3 regions was carried out from RNA transcripts. The TCR CDR3 was subjected to a first round of RT-PCR using the HTBI primer set and the Qiagen OneStep RT-PCR kit. The public reads were quality trimmed at Q25 with fastp and then assembled into clones with MiXCR by TCRdb, keeping productive beta chains. Rows with a matching CDR3 protein are joined into one entry that keeps the most common DNA and genes. The sample has 550,000 to 850,000 distinct CDR3 sequences on record, under 20% of them singletons. The leading ten clones occupy around 15% of the sample. The sequencing sample was made of blood. These receptors were collected from a woman in her forties or fifties with Graves' hyperthyroidism that later progressed to Graves' ophthalmopathy.

Here the CDR3 DNA reads TGTGCCAGCTCACCTTCCGGGGGGCCCGCGGAAAAACTGTTTTTT. Translating it yields CASSPSGGPAEKLFF. The chain has TRBV18 and TRBJ1-4; possibly TRBD1 for D (6 bases). The V gene's germline CDR1 is KGHSH and CDR2 LQKENI. V was trimmed by 3 bases and J by 8 bases, leaving 16 bases between them. The CDR3 runs to 15 residues.

This clonotype has a count of ten or more. The rearrangement joins TRBV18 to TRBJ1-5; perhaps TRBD1 as D (6 bases). The CDR3 is 15 residues long. Trimming shortened V by 2 bases and J by 3 bases, and 11 bases separated the two germline ends. CDR1 is KGHSH and CDR2 is LQKENI in the germline V gene. CDR3: CASSPTGKANQPQHF. The CDR3 nucleotides are TGTGCCAGCTCACCAACAGGGAAGGCCAATCAGCCCCAGCATTTT.

This clonotype was counted a few times. This sequence joins TRBV18 and TRBJ1-3; D is uncertain. Trimming removed 6 bases at V and 16 bases at J, with 19 bases between. Germline CDR1 is KGHSH and CDR2 is LQKENI. The CDR3 contains 12 residues. The CDR3 nucleotides are TGTGCCAGCTCCCTAGGACGAGAGAGCGGCTATTTT. The encoded protein is CASSLGRESGYF. Using reference TRBV18 and TRBJ1-3 for the parts outside the CDR3, the full variable domain is NAGVMQNPRHLVRRRGQEARLRCSPMKGHSHVYWYRQLPEEGLKFMVYLQKENIIDESGMPKERFSAEFPKEGPSILRIQQVVRGDSAAYFCASSLGRESGYFGEGSWLTVV.

There are a few counts of this clonotype. This chain links TRBV3-1 with TRBJ2-2, with D possibly called TRBD1 or TRBD2 (5 bases each). Germline V gene lookup returns CDR1 LGHDT and CDR2 YNNKEL (reference sequence). V lost 1 base and J 7 bases, leaving 19 bases between the germline ends. CDR3 length: 17 amino acids. The CDR3 region has the DNA TGTGCCAGCAGCCAAGGGGACCTATACGAAGGACGCGGGGAGCTGTTTTTT. Residues: CASSQGDLYEGRGELFF.

V usage is TRBV10-3 and J usage is TRBJ1-1; no definite D call. Germline V gives CDR1 ENHRY, CDR2 SYGVKD. CDR3 length: 14 residues. V lost 4 bases and J lost 0, with 9 bases in between. This CDR3 is CAISGHGMNTEAFF. The CDR3 region has the DNA TGTGCCATCAGTGGGCACGGAATGAACACTGAAGCTTTCTTT.

This clonotype was recorded many times. V is TRBV20-1 and J is TRBJ2-5; the match to TRBD2 covers 11 bases. V shed 6 bases, J shed 2 bases, and the junction held 8 bases outside the gene matches. This CDR3 has 15 residues. Germline V gene data show CDR1 as DFQATT and CDR2 as SNEGSKA (reference sequence). Written as DNA, the CDR3 is TGCAGTGCCACTAGCGGGGGTGAAGGTCAAGAGACCCAGTACTTC. Its protein is CSATSGGEGQETQYF.

This clonotype was seen at least ten times. The chain links TRBV3-1 to TRBJ1-3; D remains unclear. This CDR3 contains 17 residues. Germline V gene data show CDR1 as LGHDT and CDR2 as YNNKEL (reference sequence). The ends were cut back, 1 base at V and 3 bases at J, with 16 bases in the middle. CDR3 in DNA: TGTGCCAGCAGCCAAGGAAATAGGGCAGCGCTTGGAAACACCATATATTTT. Its protein product is CASSQGNRAALGNTIYF.

Many counts were recorded for this clonotype. The chain uses TRBV5-1 and TRBJ2-5, with a tentative D call TRBD2 (5 bases). V lost 4 bases, J lost 5 bases, and 12 bases lay in between. In germline, CDR1 is SGHRS, CDR2 YFSETQ. The CDR3 sequence is 13 residues long. Written as DNA, the CDR3 is TGCGCCAGCAGCCCGGGAAAGGGCGAGACCCAGTACTTC. This codes for CASSPGKGETQYF.

This clonotype has at least ten counts. V gene TRBV3-1 combines with J gene TRBJ1-2; a weak D match, TRBD1 (5 bases). CDR3 length equals 14 residues. Trimming took 4 bases from V and 3 from J, leaving 12 bases between them. Germline V gene sequence: CDR1 LGHDT, CDR2 YNNKEL (reference sequence). The CDR3 here is CASSPTGTDYGYTF. DNA of the CDR3: TGTGCCAGCAGCCCGACCGGGACGGACTATGGCTACACCTTC. The full variable domain, its missing parts supplied by reference TRBV3-1 and TRBJ1-2, is DTAVSQTPKYLVTQMGNDKSIKCEQNLGHDTMYWYKQDSKKFLKIMFSYNNKELIINETVPNRFSPKSPDKAHLNLHINSLELGDSAVYFCASSPTGTDYGYTFGSGTRLTVV.

This chain joins TRBV20-1 and TRBJ2-1, with 14 bases matching TRBD2. V shed 6 bases, J shed 3 bases, and the junction held 7 bases outside the gene matches. Germline lookup yields CDR1 DFQATT and CDR2 SNEGSKA (reference sequence). This CDR3 is built from 16 residues. CDR3 sequence: CSARTSGGPYYNEQFF. The CDR3 DNA reads as TGCAGTGCCCGGACTAGCGGGGGGCCTTACTACAATGAGCAGTTCTTC.

This clonotype was detected ten times or more. The chain links TRBV7-8 to TRBJ2-2; 11 bases are shared with TRBD2. V lost 11 bases and J lost 7; bases outside the gene matches: 18. Germline CDR1 and CDR2: SGHVS and FQNEAQ. This CDR3 comprises 17 residues. CDR3 bases: TGTGCCGAAACTCCCGGGACACTAGCGGGGGCTGTCGGGGAGCTGTTTTTT. It translates to CAETPGTLAGAVGELFF. Variable domain in full (rest from reference TRBV7-8 and TRBJ2-2): GAGVSQSPRYKVAKRGQDVALRCDPISGHVSLFWYQQALGQGPEFLTYFQNEAQLDKSGLPSDRFFAERPEGSVSTLKIQRTQQEDSAVYLCAETPGTLAGAVGELFFGEGSRLTVL.

The V and J genes are TRBV9 and TRBJ2-2; 7 positions agree with TRBD1. The junction had 12 bases not matched to a gene; V was cut back by 0 bases and J by 4 bases. The CDR3 consists of 18 residues. Germline values: CDR1 SGDLS, CDR2 YYNGEE. Here the CDR3 DNA reads TGTGCCAGCAGCGTAGTTCAGGGGAGAGGGGGCGTCACCGGGGAGCTGTTTTTT. This encodes CASSVVQGRGGVTGELFF.

The rearrangement uses TRBV5-6 and TRBJ1-2, with a weak D call TRBD1 (5 bases). V lost 4 bases to trimming and J lost 0 bases, with 13 bases between them. This CDR3 comprises 15 residues. CDR1 and CDR2 from the germline V gene are SGHDT and YYEEEE. For the CDR3, the DNA is TGTGCCAGCAGCCCGGCAGGGCGGACTAACTATGGCTACACCTTC. Its protein is CASSPAGRTNYGYTF.

Ten or more counts support this clonotype. V gene TRBV7-8 combines with J gene TRBJ1-1; D gene unclear. Trimming took 4 bases from V and 1 from J, leaving 7 bases between them. The CDR3 consists of 13 residues. The germline gives CDR1 SGHVS, CDR2 FQNEAQ. The CDR3, as DNA: TGTGCCAGCAGCTCGAGCAGGAACACTGAAGCTTTCTTT. Encoded protein: CASSSSRNTEAFF.

The chain links TRBV3-1 to TRBJ2-5, with D maybe TRBD1 (6 bases). CDR3 length equals 17 residues. V lost 6 bases and J lost 0, with 20 bases in between. Germline V gene lookup returns CDR1 LGHDT and CDR2 YNNKEL (reference sequence). The CDR3 bases are TGTGCCAGCAGTATGTTAACAGGGCTTTTAAACCAAGAGACCCAGTACTTC. Translation: CASSMLTGLLNQETQYF.

This clonotype was counted a few times. The chain couples TRBV6-2 or TRBV6-3 to TRBJ2-1; 8 bases agree with TRBD2. Germline V CDR1 and CDR2: MNHEY, SVGEGT. Germline trimming cut 2 bases from V and 5 bases from J; bases unmatched to any gene: 11. The CDR3 runs 17 residues. The CDR3 coding sequence is TGTGCCAGCAGTTACCCCGGGTCGGGCGGGGGGAACAATGAGCAGTTCTTC. This gives the protein CASSYPGSGGGNNEQFF.

Comment on this clonotype: This may be a read error: a much more frequent sequence differs by one nucleotide. This rearrangement joins TRBV11-3 to TRBJ2-2; D possibly matches TRBD1 or TRBD2 (6 bases each). V was clipped by 5 bases and J by 6 bases, with 16 bases between them. The CDR3 sequence is 15 residues long. In germline, CDR1 is SGHNT, CDR2 YENEEA. The CDR3 protein is CASSTLPGEAGELFF. CDR3 nucleotide sequence: TGTGCCAGCAGCACACTCCCAGGGGAGGCCGGGGAGCTGTTTTTT.

This clonotype was seen many times. V is TRBV3-1 and J is TRBJ1-1, with 12 bases aligning to TRBD1. The CDR3 runs 13 residues. Losses at the gene ends were 4 bases for V and 10 bases for J; bases not matched to a gene: 4. The germline V gene has CDR1 LGHDT and CDR2 YNNKEL (reference sequence). CDR3 residues: CASSPGQGAPAFF. CDR3 coding DNA: TGTGCCAGCAGCCCGGGACAGGGGGCTCCAGCTTTCTTT.

The DNA of the CDR3 is TGTGCCAGTAGTAAACAGGAACCCTATGGCTACACCTTC. This gives the protein CASSKQEPYGYTF. The chain is built from TRBV19 and TRBJ1-2; D is perhaps TRBD1 (5 bases). CDR3 length: 13 residues. The germline V gene encodes CDR1 LNHDA and CDR2 SQIVND (reference sequence). The ends were cut back, 4 bases at V and 4 bases at J, with 10 bases in the middle.

The V gene is TRBV7-8, the J gene TRBJ1-5; D not resolved. The CDR3 length is 12 residues. Trimming stripped 4 bases from V and 6 bases from J, with 7 bases between. Looked up from germline, CDR1 is SGHVS and CDR2 is FQNEAQ. The CDR3: CASSSWGQPQHF. CDR3 coding DNA: TGTGCCAGCAGCTCGTGGGGTCAGCCCCAGCATTTT.

This clonotype was seen only a few times. The chain's CDR3 is CASSQATGVSHGELFF. CDR3 nucleotides: TGTGCCAGCAGCCAAGCGACAGGGGTTAGTCACGGGGAGCTGTTTTTT. The chain uses TRBV3-1 and TRBJ2-2; 8 positions agree with TRBD1. This CDR3 spans 16 amino acids. After removal of 1 base from V and 7 bases from J, the junction contained 8 bases not matched to a gene. In germline, CDR1 is LGHDT, CDR2 YNNKEL (reference sequence).

This clonotype came up many times. The chain joins TRBV7-9 to TRBJ2-6; D is perhaps TRBD2 (6 bases). The CDR3 loop spans 14 amino acids. Trimming removed 10 bases from V and 0 bases from J, with 10 bases in between. Germline V gene data show CDR1 as SEHNR and CDR2 as FQNEAQ (reference sequence). CDR3 in amino acids: CATDGGSGANVLTF. CDR3 nucleotide sequence: TGTGCCACGGACGGGGGCTCTGGGGCCAACGTCCTGACTTTC.

This clonotype was found many times. The chain has TRBV20-1 and TRBJ1-1; D remains ambiguous. The germline V gene has CDR1 DFQATT and CDR2 SNEGSKA (reference sequence). Trimming stripped 6 bases from V and 0 bases from J, with 8 bases between. This CDR3 contains 12 residues. CDR3 region: CSAPRMNTEAFF. The CDR3 DNA reads TGCAGTGCACCCAGGATGAACACTGAAGCTTTCTTT.

This clonotype was seen more than once but under ten times. This sequence joins TRBV20-1 and TRBJ2-7; TRBD1 matches at 7 bases. The CDR3 contains 15 residues. V lost 0 bases to trimming and J lost 0 bases; unmatched junction nucleotides: 5. Germline values: CDR1 DFQATT, CDR2 SNEGSKA (reference sequence). Written as DNA, the CDR3 is TGCAGTGCTAGAGATAACAGGGGATTCTCCTACGAGCAGTACTTC. As protein: CSARDNRGFSYEQYF.

This clonotype was detected many times. The chain combines TRBV5-1 with TRBJ1-5; D is possibly TRBD1 (6 bases). Looked up from germline, CDR1 is SGHRS and CDR2 is YFSETQ. This CDR3 is built from 15 residues. V was cut by 4 bases and J by 10 bases, with 21 bases left in between. The DNA for the CDR3 is TGCGCCAGCAGCAGGGGACAAGGGGGGATGGAACCCCAGCATTTT. Translated: CASSRGQGGMEPQHF. Full variable domain (rest looked up from reference TRBV5-1 and TRBJ1-5): KAGVTQTPRYLIKTRGQQVTLSCSPISGHRSVSWYQQTPGQGLQFLFEYFSETQRNKGNFPGRFSGRQFSNSRSEMNVSTLELGDSALYLCASSRGQGGMEPQHFGDGTRLSIL.

The rearrangement joins TRBV5-1 to TRBJ1-2, with D maybe TRBD1 (5 bases). The CDR3 is 14 amino acids. V lost 4 bases to trimming and J lost 6 bases, with 16 bases between them. Per germline, CDR1 SGHRS and CDR2 YFSETQ. CDR3 nucleotide sequence: TGCGCCAGCAGCGGGGGACCCACGACCCATGGCTACACCTTC. Protein: CASSGGPTTHGYTF.

V usage is TRBV10-2 and J usage is TRBJ1-2; TRBD1 aligns across 8 bases. The CDR3 is made up of 12 amino acids. With 6 bases clipped from V and 11 bases from J, the junction kept 8 bases outside the gene matches. The germline V gene encodes CDR1 WSHSY and CDR2 SAAADI. This CDR3 is CASRDRVGGYTF. The CDR3 DNA reads TGCGCCAGCAGGGACAGGGTCGGCGGATACACCTTC.

In its sample, this clonotype was seen many times. This rearrangement joins TRBV3-1 to TRBJ1-1; 8 positions agree with TRBD1. The length of the CDR3 is 14 residues. V dropped 3 bases and J dropped 1; count of bases not matched to a gene: 1. CDR1 and CDR2 (germline): LGHDT, YNNKEL (reference sequence). CDR3 nucleotides: TGTGCCAGCAGCCACCAGGGGGCGAACACTGAAGCTTTCTTT. It encodes CASSHQGANTEAFF.

At least ten counts were recorded for this clonotype. This chain joins TRBV3-1 and TRBJ1-5, with TRBD1 matching 8 bases. The CDR3 covers 15 residues. Germline CDR1 is LGHDT and CDR2 is YNNKEL (reference sequence). The junction had 3 bases not matched to a gene; V was cut back by 4 bases and J by 1 base. The chain's CDR3 is CASSRSGGSNQPQHF. CDR3 bases: TGTGCCAGCAGCCGATCAGGGGGCAGCAATCAGCCCCAGCATTTT. Looking up the rest from reference TRBV3-1 and TRBJ1-5 gives the full variable domain: DTAVSQTPKYLVTQMGNDKSIKCEQNLGHDTMYWYKQDSKKFLKIMFSYNNKELIINETVPNRFSPKSPDKAHLNLHINSLELGDSAVYFCASSRSGGSNQPQHFGDGTRLSIL.

This rearrangement joins TRBV9 to TRBJ2-2; D is ambiguous. Deletions cut 4 bases from V and 10 bases from J, with 11 bases between. The CDR3 spans 12 residues. Germline CDR1 is SGDLS and CDR2 is YYNGEE. The CDR3: CASSPSNSELFF. The CDR3 DNA sequence: TGTGCCAGCAGCCCATCAAACTCGGAGCTGTTTTTT.

This clonotype has ten or more counts. This chain uses TRBV3-1 with TRBJ2-7, with D unclear. V gave up 3 bases and J gave up 3 bases, with 9 bases separating them. Germline V gene lookup returns CDR1 LGHDT and CDR2 YNNKEL (reference sequence). The CDR3 runs 13 residues. CDR3 coding DNA: TGTGCCAGCAGCCAGAGGATTGGCTACGAGCAGTACTTC. Encoded protein: CASSQRIGYEQYF.

This clonotype occurred a few times. The chain links TRBV18 to TRBJ1-1; 8 bases agree with TRBD1. V was clipped by 2 bases and J by 9 bases; unmatched bases: 5. CDR1 is KGHSH, CDR2 LQKENI, per germline. The CDR3 loop spans 13 amino acids. The CDR3 nucleotides are TGTGCCAGCTCACCATTTCAGGGGGCAAAAGCTTTCTTT. This sequence encodes CASSPFQGAKAFF.